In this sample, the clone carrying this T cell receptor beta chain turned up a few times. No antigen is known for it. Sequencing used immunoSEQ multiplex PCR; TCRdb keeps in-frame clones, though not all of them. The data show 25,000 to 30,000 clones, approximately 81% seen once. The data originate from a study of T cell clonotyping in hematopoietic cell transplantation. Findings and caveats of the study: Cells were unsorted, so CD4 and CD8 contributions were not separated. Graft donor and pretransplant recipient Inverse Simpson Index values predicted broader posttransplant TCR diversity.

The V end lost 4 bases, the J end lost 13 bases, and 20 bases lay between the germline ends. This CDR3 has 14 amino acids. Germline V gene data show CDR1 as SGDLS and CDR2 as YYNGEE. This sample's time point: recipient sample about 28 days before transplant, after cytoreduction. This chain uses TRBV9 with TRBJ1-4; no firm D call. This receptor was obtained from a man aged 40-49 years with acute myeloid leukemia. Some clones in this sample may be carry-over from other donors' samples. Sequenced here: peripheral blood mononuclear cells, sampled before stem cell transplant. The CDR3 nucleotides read TGTGCCAGCAGCTCGAGCCACGATGTGGAAGGACTGTTTTTT. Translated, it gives CASSSSHDVEGLFF.